These 4 T cell receptor beta chains came from one sample sequenced in a study of blood T cells in healthy people across ages. Together with a sample-barcoded 5' primer, a J-beta primer mix was included in a second PCR lasting about 6 to 11 cycles. Via MiXCR, TCRdb re-called the 5' RACE reads, giving one row per CDR3 protein. The sample includes 1.5 million or so distinct CDR3 sequences, about 42% of them seen just once. Sequencing used blood. All receptors come from a woman aged 18-29 years in good health.

This chain joins TRBV5-1 and TRBJ2-2, with 8 bases aligning to TRBD2. CDR1 and CDR2 (germline): SGHRS, YFSETQ. The CDR3 spans 15 residues. Unmatched junction bases numbered 2, after V lost 3 bases and J lost 1 base. This chain's CDR3 is CASSWSGRNTGELFF. The CDR3 DNA is TGCGCCAGCAGCTGGAGCGGGAGGAACACCGGGGAGCTGTTTTTT.

The chain recombines TRBV28 with TRBJ1-6; possibly TRBD1 for D (5 bases). The CDR3 has 13 amino acids. Trimming took 6 bases from V and 3 from J, leaving 6 bases between them. The germline gives CDR1 MDHEN, CDR2 SYDVKM. The CDR3 coding sequence is TGTGCCAGCAGGACAGTCTATAATTCACCCCTCCACTTT. Translating gives CASRTVYNSPLHF.

The rearrangement uses TRBV30 and TRBJ2-1; possible D gene TRBD2, 7 bases. CDR3 size: 14 residues. The V gene's germline CDR1 is GTSNPN and CDR2 SVGIG (reference sequence). The V end was cut by 0 bases, the J end by 8 bases, with 14 bases between. CDR3 residues: CAWSVKGGAHEQFF. CDR3 nucleotide sequence: TGTGCCTGGAGTGTAAAGGGGGGGGCCCATGAGCAGTTCTTC.

The chain has TRBV15 and TRBJ1-6; 9 bases are shared with TRBD1. Germline CDR1 reads LNHNV; CDR2 reads YYDKDF (reference sequence). The CDR3 sequence is 16 residues long. J was trimmed by 9 bases and V by 2 bases; bases with no gene match: 8. The CDR3: CATSRSPGQGFSPLHF. The CDR3 bases are TGTGCCACCAGCAGATCACCGGGACAGGGTTTTTCACCCCTCCACTTT.